A single sample gave rise to the 32 T cell receptor beta chains below, sequenced in a study of T cells in Graves' hyperthyroidism and ophthalmopathy. Amplified regions were TCR beta CDR3 sequences from RNA transcripts. When the TCR CDR3 underwent first-round RT-PCR, the HTBI primer set was used. In TCRdb, the multiplex PCR reads were re-called with MiXCR into one record per CDR3 protein. The sample lists approximately 640,000 distinct CDR3 sequences, about 45% seen once, with roughly 7.2% in the top ten. The sample was peripheral blood or thyroid tissue (not recorded which). The receptors originated from an adult man with Graves' disease, either hyperthyroidism or ophthalmopathy (not recorded which).

This clonotype came up a few times. V gene TRBV2 combines with J gene TRBJ1-1; 9 nucleotides agree with TRBD1. The junction had 13 bases not matched to a gene; V was cut back by 0 bases and J by 5 bases. Germline assignment: CDR1 SNHLY and CDR2 FYNNEI. CDR3 length equals 18 residues. This CDR3 reads CASSEAMGGEDRGTEAFF. The CDR3 coding sequence is TGTGCCAGCAGTGAAGCAATGGGTGGCGAGGACAGGGGAACTGAAGCTTTCTTT.

This clonotype was picked up one time. V usage is TRBV7-6 and J usage is TRBJ1-4; D ambiguous. This CDR3 has 16 amino acids. CDR1 is SGHVS, CDR2 FNYEAQ, per germline. Trimming cost V 1 base and J 0 bases, with 9 bases left between them. The CDR3 sequence: CASSLVMGATNEKLFF. The CDR3 bases are TGTGCCAGCAGCTTAGTTATGGGTGCAACTAATGAAAAACTGTTTTTT.

This clonotype was detected ten times or more. The rearrangement links TRBV29-1 to TRBJ1-2; no reliable D call. The CDR3 totals 15 residues. The germline gives CDR1 SQVTM, CDR2 ANQGSEA. Trimming took off 1 base at V and 2 bases at J, with 14 bases between the two ends. CDR3 sequence (DNA): TGCAGCGTTGAAGGAGTCAGTCAACTCAACTATGGCTACACCTTC. This sequence encodes CSVEGVSQLNYGYTF.

This chain uses TRBV6-1 with TRBJ1-1, with TRBD1 identical over 9 bases. The germline CDR1 and CDR2 sequences are MNHNS and SASEGT. This CDR3 spans 14 amino acids. V lost 6 bases and J lost 5; bases outside the gene matches: 7. This CDR3 reads CASRETGGGTEAFF. CDR3 nucleotide sequence: TGTGCCAGCAGGGAGACAGGGGGAGGGACTGAAGCTTTCTTT.

This clonotype was seen repeatedly, ten times or more. The chain joins TRBV24-1 to TRBJ2-7; D is possibly TRBD1 or TRBD2 (6 bases each). Trimming removed 4 bases from V and 6 bases from J, with 21 bases in between. From germline, CDR1 is KGHDR and CDR2 SFDVKD. The CDR3 has 16 amino acids. The CDR3 loop is CATSDPTRGGISEQYF. The CDR3 coding sequence is TGTGCCACCAGTGACCCCACCAGAGGGGGGATCTCCGAGCAGTACTTC.

This clonotype came up once. The chain has TRBV20-1 and TRBJ1-1, with D possibly being TRBD1 (6 bases). Germline V gives CDR1 DFQATT, CDR2 SNEGSKA (reference sequence). This CDR3 spans 14 amino acids. V was clipped by 1 base and J by 4 bases, with 13 bases between them. CDR3 loop: CSARADRWSTEAFF. CDR3 DNA sequence: TGCAGTGCTAGAGCCGACAGGTGGAGCACTGAAGCTTTCTTT.

The chain recombines TRBV7-3 with TRBJ2-7; D not certain. This CDR3 region has 12 residues. V was pared by 8 bases and J by 4 bases, with 12 bases between. Per the germline V gene, CDR1 is SGHTA and CDR2 is FQGTGA. The CDR3: CASRWGRYEQYF. As DNA, the CDR3 is TGTGCCAGCCGCTGGGGTCGTTACGAGCAGTACTTC.

The genes are TRBV2 and TRBJ1-2, with unresolved D. The V end was cut by 8 bases, the J end by 3 bases, with 16 bases between. CDR3 length equals 14 residues. CDR1 is SNHLY and CDR2 is FYNNEI in the germline V gene. CDR3 in DNA: TGTGCCAGCCTGGAAGACTGGTGGGACTATGGCTACACCTTC. Translating it yields CASLEDWWDYGYTF. Based on the CDR3 plus reference TRBV2 and TRBJ1-2, the full variable domain is EPEVTQTPSHQVTQMGQEVILRCVPISNHLYFYWYRQILGQKVEFLVSFYNNEISEKSEIFDDQFSVERPDGSNFTLKIRSTKLEDSAMYFCASLEDWWDYGYTFGSGTRLTVV.

In the case of this clonotype: Given a much more abundant clone one base away, this may be a read error. This rearrangement joins TRBV29-1 to TRBJ2-7; D may correspond to TRBD1 or TRBD2 (5 bases each). Per the germline V gene, CDR1 is SQVTM and CDR2 is ANQGSEA. The CDR3 is made up of 14 amino acids. The CDR3 DNA reads TGCAGCGTTAAAGAGGGACGGGGAGCCTACGAGCAGTACTTC. This gives the protein CSVKEGRGAYEQYF.

Only a few counts were recorded for this clonotype. The genes are TRBV5-8 and TRBJ1-1; D remains ambiguous. Germline V gene data show CDR1 as SGHTS and CDR2 as YDEGEE. The CDR3 runs to 14 residues. V dropped 5 bases and J dropped 2 bases, with 13 bases sitting between them. The CDR3 reads CASRPQDGNTEAFF. CDR3 DNA: TGTGCCAGCAGACCACAAGACGGAAACACTGAAGCTTTCTTT. Full variable domain (rest looked up from reference TRBV5-8 and TRBJ1-1): EAGVTQSPTHLIKTRGQQATLRCSPISGHTSVYWYQQALGLGLQFLLWYDEGEERNRGNFPPRFSGRQFPNYSSELNVNALELEDSALYLCASRPQDGNTEAFFGQGTRLTVV.

The sample holds a few counts of this clonotype. Compared with germline, one end of the junction differs, possibly owing to a read error. The chain joins TRBV10-3 to TRBJ1-1; 9 nucleotides agree with TRBD1. Germline assignment: CDR1 ENHRY and CDR2 SYGVKD. The CDR3 contains 12 residues. The CDR3 reads CASSATGGLAFF. CDR3 DNA: TGTGCCAGCAGTGCAACAGGGGGCCTAGCTTTCTTT.

There are a few counts of this clonotype. The V and J genes are TRBV12-3 or TRBV12-4 and TRBJ1-1; TRBD1 might be the D (5 bases). The CDR3 spans 14 residues. The V and J ends lost 1 base and 12 bases respectively, with 18 bases between them. The CDR3 reads CASSLDGAYPPPFF. CDR3 coding DNA: TGTGCCAGCAGTTTAGATGGGGCCTACCCCCCCCCTTTCTTT.

This clonotype was recorded many times. The gene calls are TRBV13 and TRBJ1-2; D unclear. V was clipped by 2 bases and J by 2 bases, with 6 bases between them. The CDR3 loop spans 13 amino acids. Germline V gene data show CDR1 as PRHDT and CDR2 as FYEKMQ (reference sequence). CDR3 protein: CASSLQENYGYTF. CDR3 nucleotides: TGTGCCAGCAGCTTACAGGAGAACTATGGCTACACCTTC.

As DNA, the CDR3 is TGTGCCAGCAGTCTGAAGCCAGGGGGAGGCTACACCTTC. Translating gives CASSLKPGGGYTF. The chain links TRBV28 to TRBJ1-2, with TRBD1 matching over 7 bases. The CDR3 has 13 residues. Germline V CDR1 and CDR2: MDHEN, SYDVKM. J lost 8 bases, V lost 5 bases, and 8 bases had no gene match.

The chain carries TRBV7-9 and TRBJ1-5; D perhaps matches TRBD1 (5 bases). CDR3 length: 15 residues. Per germline, CDR1 SEHNR and CDR2 FQNEAQ (reference sequence). V lost 6 bases and J lost 1, with 13 bases in between. In nucleotides, the CDR3 is TGTGCCAGCAGTTTCATCCGGGACAGCAATCAGCCCCAGCATTTT. This codes for CASSFIRDSNQPQHF.

Ten or more counts support this clonotype. The chain uses TRBV5-1 and TRBJ1-1; TRBD1 matches at 12 bases. V lost 4 bases to trimming and J lost 6 bases; unmatched junction nucleotides: 7. The germline V gene encodes CDR1 SGHRS and CDR2 YFSETQ. The CDR3 sequence is 15 residues long. CDR3 nucleotide sequence: TGCGCCAGCAGCAAAGGGACAGGGGGCCTCGCTGAAGCTTTCTTT. Its protein product is CASSKGTGGLAEAFF.

The rearrangement joins TRBV6-5 to TRBJ2-5; D could derive from TRBD1 or TRBD2 (5 bases each). Trimming cost V 0 bases and J 2 bases, with 7 bases left between them. This CDR3 is built from 14 residues. CDR1 is MNHEY, CDR2 SVGAGI, per germline. The CDR3, as DNA: TGTGCCAGCAGTTACTCTTGGGGGCAAGAGACCCAGTACTTC. It codes for CASSYSWGQETQYF.

Ten or more counts support this clonotype. V and J are TRBV7-9 and TRBJ1-6; D perhaps matches TRBD1 (5 bases). CDR1 is SEHNR and CDR2 is FQNEAQ in the germline V gene (reference sequence). Trimming left V 5 bases short and J 7 bases short, with 15 bases between. The length of the CDR3 is 15 residues. CDR3 amino acids: CASSLPGPQNSPLHF. The CDR3 DNA is TGTGCCAGCAGCCTCCCGGGACCGCAAAATTCACCCCTCCACTTT.

V gene TRBV5-4 combines with J gene TRBJ1-4, with D perhaps matching TRBD1 (6 bases). The CDR3 covers 13 residues. V dropped 7 bases and J dropped 6 bases, with 13 bases sitting between them. Germline loops: CDR1 SGHNT, CDR2 YYREEE (reference sequence). CDR3 sequence: CASGQGHHEKLFF. The CDR3 nucleotides are TGTGCCAGCGGCCAGGGACATCATGAAAAACTGTTTTTT.

The rearrangement uses TRBV7-2 and TRBJ2-5; TRBD2 is a possible D gene (7 bases). The CDR3 runs to 17 residues. CDR1 and CDR2 from the germline V gene are SGHTA and FQGNSA. V lost 3 bases and J lost 6, with 23 bases in between. The CDR3 sequence: CASSLLRGQSGEKTQYF. DNA of the CDR3: TGTGCCAGCAGCTTGTTACGGGGACAAAGCGGGGAAAAGACCCAGTACTTC.

Comments on this clonotype: A read error is possible here, since a much larger clone lies one base away. This chain connects TRBV29-1 to TRBJ1-1; maybe TRBD1 (5 bases). The germline CDR1 and CDR2 sequences are SQVTM and ANQGSEA. With 7 bases removed from V and 3 bases from J, the gap between germline ends came to 12 bases. This CDR3 region has 12 residues. The CDR3 protein is CSAGRMDTEAFF. As DNA, the CDR3 is TGCAGCGCGGGACGGATGGACACTGAAGCTTTCTTT.

This clonotype has just one count. The V call is TRBV7-2, the J call TRBJ2-3; 7 bases align to TRBD2. CDR3 size: 17 residues. V gave up 1 base and J gave up 2 bases; unmatched junction bases: 9. In germline, CDR1 is SGHTA, CDR2 FQGNSA. The CDR3 region is CASSLGSLAVYTDTQYF. For the CDR3, the DNA is TGTGCCAGCAGCTTAGGTAGCCTAGCGGTATACACAGATACGCAGTATTTT.

This clonotype appeared a single time. The J gene is TRBJ1-1, the V gene TRBV15; D is ambiguous. The CDR3 runs 13 residues. V was cut by 6 bases and J by 3 bases, with 11 bases left in between. Germline loops: CDR1 LNHNV, CDR2 YYDKDF (reference sequence). DNA of the CDR3: TGTGCCACCAGGACGGGGAGAGACACTGAAGCTTTCTTT. As protein: CATRTGRDTEAFF.

This clonotype occurred a few times. The rearrangement uses TRBV9 and TRBJ1-2; D is possibly TRBD1 (5 bases). This CDR3 has 12 residues. Germline values: CDR1 SGDLS, CDR2 YYNGEE. The ends were cut back, 6 bases at V and 8 bases at J, with 14 bases in the middle. Written as DNA, the CDR3 is TGTGCCAGCACGAACCAGGGAACAGGCTACACCTTC. Amino acid sequence: CASTNQGTGYTF.

About this clonotype: At one end the junction does not follow the germline gene, possibly because of a read error. The J gene is TRBJ1-2, the V gene TRBV7-8; D is ambiguous. Germline V lookup: CDR1 SGHVS, CDR2 FQNEAQ. CDR3 length equals 15 residues. In DNA, the CDR3 is TGCGCCAGCAGCCAAGATGAACGGGTTTACTATGGCTACACCTTC. Its translation: CASSQDERVYYGYTF.

The rearrangement uses TRBV13 and TRBJ2-5, with 9 positions matching TRBD2. The germline V gene encodes CDR1 PRHDT and CDR2 FYEKMQ (reference sequence). The CDR3 extends over 15 amino acids. J lost 6 bases, V lost 0 bases, and 5 bases had no gene match. DNA for the CDR3: TGTGCCAGCAGCTTAGGAGCGGGGGGTATGAAGACCCAGTACTTC. This codes for CASSLGAGGMKTQYF.

This clonotype has only a few counts. The genes are TRBV2 and TRBJ2-2; D may correspond to TRBD1 or TRBD2 (5 bases each). V was pared by 9 bases and J by 0 bases, with 14 bases between. The CDR3 runs to 15 residues. Germline CDR1 and CDR2: SNHLY and FYNNEI. DNA of the CDR3: TGTGCCAGTAGGGACCCCAAGGCGAACACCGGGGAGCTGTTTTTT. This translates into CASRDPKANTGELFF. The full variable domain, with the rest looked up from reference TRBV2 and TRBJ2-2, is EPEVTQTPSHQVTQMGQEVILRCVPISNHLYFYWYRQILGQKVEFLVSFYNNEISEKSEIFDDQFSVERPDGSNFTLKIRSTKLEDSAMYFCASRDPKANTGELFFGEGSRLTVL.

This clonotype was recorded at least ten times. This rearrangement joins TRBV10-2 to TRBJ1-1, with a tentative D call TRBD1 (5 bases). Deletions cut 3 bases from V and 14 bases from J, with 22 bases between. This CDR3 spans 14 amino acids. The germline gives CDR1 WSHSY, CDR2 SAAADI. The CDR3 sequence is CASSEAPGQSRPFF. Here the CDR3 DNA reads TGCGCCAGCAGTGAAGCCCCGGGGCAGTCCAGACCATTCTTT.

This chain uses TRBV3-1 with TRBJ1-1; 8 nucleotides align to TRBD1. V trimming: 6 bases; J trimming: 5 bases; junction bases outside the gene matches: 8. The germline V gene has CDR1 LGHDT and CDR2 YNNKEL (reference sequence). The CDR3 sequence is 14 residues long. This CDR3 is CASSPRTGRTEAFF. CDR3 bases: TGTGCCAGCAGTCCAAGGACAGGGAGAACTGAAGCTTTCTTT.

This clonotype appeared many times. The chain links TRBV6-5 to TRBJ2-7, with D unclear. V lost 4 bases to trimming and J lost 4 bases, with 11 bases between them. CDR1 is MNHEY and CDR2 is SVGAGI in the germline V gene. The CDR3 sequence is 13 residues long. CDR3 DNA sequence: TGTGCCAGCAGTTCGTACGGGTGGTACGAGCAGTACTTC. Encoded protein: CASSSYGWYEQYF.

There are many counts of this clonotype. The V gene is TRBV7-8, the J gene TRBJ1-3; D not certain. Trimming cost V 1 base and J 3 bases, with 7 bases left between them. This CDR3 has 14 amino acids. The V gene's germline CDR1 is SGHVS and CDR2 FQNEAQ. In DNA, the CDR3 is TGTGCCAGCAGCTTAGGGACTGTTGGAAACACCATATATTTT. Its protein is CASSLGTVGNTIYF.

The chain employs TRBV7-6 and TRBJ1-4, with D possibly TRBD1 on 5 matching bases. Trimming took 5 bases from V and 1 from J, leaving 20 bases between them. The CDR3 is 18 residues long. Germline V gene data show CDR1 as SGHVS and CDR2 as FNYEAQ. CDR3 nucleotide sequence: TGTGCCAGCAGCCCCACGACGTGGGGCGGGAGAACTAATGAAAAACTGTTTTTT. This gives the protein CASSPTTWGGRTNEKLFF.